The T cell receptor beta chain under discussion was sequenced for a study of Ad26.COV2.S vaccination and SARS-CoV-2 variants. The sample's treatment: some 20 received Ad26.COV2.S at low or high dose, single or two shots; 5 received placebo; per-sample allocation not given. On day 63 after the first injection, vaccine and placebo recipients gave samples. The V end was cut by 3 bases, the J end by 1 base, with 6 bases between. Germline CDR1 reads SGHTA; CDR2 reads FQGNSA. The CDR3 contains 13 residues. Here immunoSEQ multiplex PCR was the method, and the copy in TCRdb shows in-frame clones only, minus some. The data contain 350,000 to 450,000 clones, 92% of them singletons.

This material consisted of peripheral blood, taken in a trial of Ad26.COV2.S vaccine versus placebo. The chain recombines TRBV7-2 with TRBJ1-1; no firm D call. The sequence derives from a person aged 18 to 59 who received the Ad26.COV2.S COVID-19 vaccine or a placebo. The chain's CDR3 is CASSFFRNTEAFF. The CDR3, as DNA: TGTGCCAGCAGCTTTTTCAGGAACACTGAAGCTTTCTTT.